The next 29 T cell receptor beta chains were all read from a single sample in a study of blood T cell repertoires in COVID-19. Profiled with immunoSEQ multiplex PCR; TCRdb holds only in-frame clones, not every one. The profile shows 200,000 to 250,000 clones, about nine tenths of them singletons. Source material: PBMCs or T cells enriched from blood (not recorded which). The receptors shown here come from a woman aged 40 to 55 with acute COVID-19.

This clone was detected only a few times. The V and J genes are TRBV7-2 and TRBJ1-2, with 8 positions matching TRBD1. With V trimmed by 6 bases and J by 5 bases, 5 bases remained unmatched. CDR1 and CDR2 (germline): SGHTA, FQGNSA. This CDR3 is built from 13 residues. The CDR3 sequence is CASRYRTGYGYTF. In DNA, the CDR3 is TGTGCCAGCAGGTATCGGACAGGGTATGGCTACACCTTC.

This clone was counted between two and nine times. V and J are TRBV11-2 and TRBJ1-1; D call uncertain. The CDR3 extends over 11 amino acids. V was pared by 7 bases and J by 6 bases, with 9 bases between. Germline V CDR1 and CDR2: SGHAT, FQNNGV. CDR3 sequence reads: CASTQLAEAFF. In nucleotides, the CDR3 is TGTGCCAGCACCCAGTTGGCTGAAGCTTTCTTT.

The chain is built from TRBV5-1 and TRBJ2-7; TRBD1 matches 9 bases. Trimming cost V 0 bases and J 3 bases; bases outside gene matches: 4. The V gene's germline CDR1 is SGHRS and CDR2 YFSETQ. The CDR3 runs 15 residues. The DNA of the CDR3 is TGCGCCAGCAGCTTGGCCGGGACAGGGTTCTACGAGCAGTACTTC. Protein sequence: CASSLAGTGFYEQYF.

The chain employs TRBV7-3 and TRBJ1-5; the D gene is possibly TRBD1 (6 bases). Germline V gene data show CDR1 as SGHTA and CDR2 as FQGTGA. The V end lost 2 bases, the J end lost 3 bases, and 8 bases lay between the germline ends. The CDR3 loop spans 14 amino acids. CDR3 region: CASSLDRINQPQHF. As DNA, the CDR3 is TGTGCCAGCAGCTTAGACAGGATCAATCAGCCCCAGCATTTT.

The J gene is TRBJ1-2, the V gene TRBV19; no clear D gene. Looked up from germline, CDR1 is LNHDA and CDR2 is SQIVND (reference sequence). The CDR3 is 12 amino acids. Trimming took 3 bases from V and 8 from J, leaving 10 bases between them. The CDR3 is CASSMRARGYTF. The CDR3 nucleotides are TGTGCCAGTAGTATGAGGGCCCGGGGCTACACCTTC.

This clone was detected only once. This sequence joins TRBV2 and TRBJ2-3; the D gene is possibly TRBD2 (5 bases). V was clipped by 6 bases and J by 1 base, with 17 bases between them. The CDR3 totals 16 residues. CDR1 SNHLY and CDR2 FYNNEI come from the germline V gene. CDR3 residues: CASSPEGLARTDTQYF. The CDR3 DNA reads TGTGCCAGCAGCCCAGAGGGCCTAGCCCGCACAGATACGCAGTATTTT.

The gene calls are TRBV7-4 and TRBJ2-7; TRBD1 aligns across 9 bases. Germline V gives CDR1 SGHVT, CDR2 SQSDAQ. This CDR3 has 14 residues. V gave up 8 bases and J gave up 2 bases; unmatched junction bases: 7. CDR3 nucleotide sequence: TGTGCCAGCCTCCGGGACAGGGCCCCCTACGAGCAGTACTTC. As protein: CASLRDRAPYEQYF.

The chain couples TRBV9 to TRBJ2-1; 7 bases fit TRBD1. This CDR3 has 15 residues. The V gene end was trimmed by 2 bases and the J gene end by 4 bases; junction bases not matched to a gene: 6. Germline V gene sequence: CDR1 SGDLS, CDR2 YYNGEE. The CDR3 region has the DNA TGTGCCAGCAGCGTCCGGACAGGTTCTTACAATGAGCAGTTCTTC. It encodes CASSVRTGSYNEQFF.

The V gene is TRBV10-3, the J gene TRBJ1-5; 7 bases map to TRBD1. V dropped 8 bases and J dropped 6; count of bases not matched to a gene: 7. Germline CDR1 ENHRY, CDR2 SYGVKD. The CDR3 has 13 amino acids. The CDR3 region is CAIAEGASQPQHF. CDR3 coding DNA: TGTGCCATCGCGGAGGGGGCGAGTCAGCCCCAGCATTTT.

In nucleotides, the CDR3 is TGTGCCAGCAGCTCAGGGGGCGGACCTGAAGCTTTCTTT. Protein: CASSSGGGPEAFF. The chain couples TRBV27 to TRBJ1-1, with 8 bases lining up with TRBD1. V dropped 6 bases and J dropped 6; count of bases not matched to a gene: 6. This CDR3 spans 13 amino acids. From germline, CDR1 is MNHEY and CDR2 SMNVEV (reference sequence).

The chain employs TRBV5-1 and TRBJ1-2, with 9 bases that match TRBD1. The CDR3 spans 14 residues. Unmatched junction bases numbered 10, after V lost 5 bases and J lost 8 bases. The germline gives CDR1 SGHRS, CDR2 YFSETQ. The CDR3 DNA sequence: TGCGCCAGCAGTTTGACGGACAGGGGCTACGGCTACACCTTC. Protein product: CASSLTDRGYGYTF. Drawing the rest from reference TRBV5-1 and TRBJ1-2, the complete variable domain is KAGVTQTPRYLIKTRGQQVTLSCSPISGHRSVSWYQQTPGQGLQFLFEYFSETQRNKGNFPGRFSGRQFSNSRSEMNVSTLELGDSALYLCASSLTDRGYGYTFGSGTRLTVV.

This chain uses TRBV7-3 with TRBJ2-7; TRBD2 aligns across 7 bases. Per the germline V gene, CDR1 is SGHTA and CDR2 is FQGTGA. The CDR3 totals 13 residues. With V trimmed by 3 bases and J by 5 bases, 4 bases remained unmatched. CDR3 loop: CASSLAGVNEQYF. In nucleotides, the CDR3 is TGTGCCAGCAGCTTGGCGGGGGTGAACGAGCAGTACTTC.

The chain is built from TRBV13 and TRBJ1-2; TRBD1 agrees at 8 bases. With 3 bases clipped from V and 8 bases from J, the junction kept 5 bases outside the gene matches. The CDR3 consists of 13 residues. Germline CDR1 PRHDT, CDR2 FYEKMQ (reference sequence). CDR3 in amino acids: CASSFGQGGGYTF. The CDR3 DNA reads TGTGCCAGCAGCTTCGGACAGGGCGGAGGCTACACCTTC.

This clone has just a few counts. Written as DNA, the CDR3 is TGTGCCAGCAGCCAAGCGCCCGGGTATGGCTACACCTTC. It yields the protein CASSQAPGYGYTF. The chain has TRBV14 and TRBJ1-2; no clear D. This CDR3 spans 13 amino acids. V shed 1 base and J shed 5 bases, with 8 bases lying between them. Germline CDR1 SGHDN, CDR2 FVKESK.

V and J are TRBV12-3 or TRBV12-4 and TRBJ2-7; 7 bases match TRBD1. The junction had 7 bases not matched to a gene; V was cut back by 6 bases and J by 5 bases. The CDR3 runs to 13 residues. This CDR3 is CASRRQGLHEQYF. The CDR3, as DNA: TGTGCCAGCAGAAGACAGGGTCTCCACGAGCAGTACTTC.

The count of this clone is one. This chain links TRBV9 with TRBJ2-1, with TRBD2 matching 7 bases. This CDR3 has 12 residues. Germline values: CDR1 SGDLS, CDR2 YYNGEE. The V gene end was trimmed by 4 bases and the J gene end by 9 bases; junction bases not matched to a gene: 4. CDR3 nucleotides: TGTGCCAGCAGCCGCAGCGGGACTGAGCAGTTCTTC. As protein: CASSRSGTEQFF. The full variable domain, completed using reference TRBV9 and TRBJ2-1, is DSGVTQTPKHLITATGQRVTLRCSPRSGDLSVYWYQQSLDQGLQFLIQYYNGEERAKGNILERFSAQQFPDLHSELNLSSLELGDSALYFCASSRSGTEQFFGPGTRLTVL.

This rearrangement joins TRBV11-2 to TRBJ1-2, with D maybe TRBD1 (5 bases). Germline V gene data show CDR1 as SGHAT and CDR2 as FQNNGV. The CDR3 is 12 residues long. Trimming stripped 3 bases from V and 6 bases from J, with 8 bases between. In nucleotides, the CDR3 is TGTGCCAGCAGCTTCGGCAGGGATGGCTACACCTTC. Translating gives CASSFGRDGYTF.

J is TRBJ1-2 and V is TRBV4-3; 9 bases match TRBD1. Germline assignment: CDR1 LGHNA and CDR2 YSLEER. The CDR3 is 14 amino acids. The V and J ends lost 1 base and 7 bases, in that order; junction bases with no gene match: 4. CDR3 DNA: TGCGCCAGCAGCCAAGGACAGGGGGTAGGTGGCTACACCTTC. Encoded protein: CASSQGQGVGGYTF.

This sequence joins TRBV18 and TRBJ2-2; D is ambiguous. The CDR3 is 17 residues long. The V end lost 0 bases, the J end lost 0 bases, and 11 bases lay between the germline ends. Germline-derived CDR1 and CDR2 are KGHSH and LQKENI. Here the CDR3 DNA reads TGTGCCAGCTCACCACCGGCTCGAACTACGAACACCGGGGAGCTGTTTTTT. It specifies CASSPPARTTNTGELFF. The variable domain in full, with the rest retrieved from reference TRBV18 and TRBJ2-2, is NAGVMQNPRHLVRRRGQEARLRCSPMKGHSHVYWYRQLPEEGLKFMVYLQKENIIDESGMPKERFSAEFPKEGPSILRIQQVVRGDSAAYFCASSPPARTTNTGELFFGEGSRLTVL.

This rearrangement joins TRBV4-1 to TRBJ1-1, with no clear D. The CDR3 spans 14 residues. Trimming took 0 bases from V and 1 from J, leaving 6 bases between them. Germline values: CDR1 MGHRA, CDR2 YSYEKL. CDR3 protein: CASSQDRENTEAFF. CDR3 nucleotides: TGCGCCAGCAGCCAAGATCGGGAGAACACTGAAGCTTTCTTT.

This clone occurred a few times. The CDR3: CASSLGQSSGNTIYF. In DNA, the CDR3 is TGCGCCAGCAGCTTGGGACAGAGCTCTGGAAACACCATATATTTT. The V gene is TRBV5-1, the J gene TRBJ1-3, with TRBD1 as a possible D gene (5 bases). V was pared by 0 bases and J by 0 bases, with 7 bases between. The CDR3 length is 15 residues. Germline CDR1 SGHRS, CDR2 YFSETQ.

The V and J genes are TRBV4-1 and TRBJ2-1; perhaps TRBD1 as D (5 bases). The germline V gene encodes CDR1 MGHRA and CDR2 YSYEKL. The V gene lost 5 bases and the J gene lost 4 bases, with 9 bases spanning the gap. There are 13 residues in the CDR3. Written as DNA, the CDR3 is TGCGCCAGCAGCGACAGACGATACAATGAGCAGTTCTTC. Amino acids: CASSDRRYNEQFF.

The chain has TRBV27 and TRBJ1-5, with D possibly matching TRBD1 (5 bases). Germline V lookup: CDR1 MNHEY, CDR2 SMNVEV (reference sequence). Trimming removed 3 bases at V and 4 bases at J, with 13 bases between. This CDR3 is built from 15 residues. The CDR3 spells CASSFLGQGNQPQHF. CDR3 in DNA: TGTGCCAGCAGTTTTCTCGGGCAGGGTAATCAGCCCCAGCATTTT.

This clone occurred a few times. V usage is TRBV11-3 and J usage is TRBJ1-1, with 9 positions matching TRBD1. CDR3 size: 18 residues. In germline, CDR1 is SGHNT, CDR2 YENEEA. The ends lost 1 base at V and 4 bases at J; junction bases unmatched: 13. The CDR3 DNA sequence: TGTGCCAGCAGCTTAGTGTTCGGGACAGGGTTCCAGGGCACTGAAGCTTTCTTT. Protein sequence: CASSLVFGTGFQGTEAFF.

This clone was observed a single time. This sequence joins TRBV19 and TRBJ1-2; D not resolved. In germline, CDR1 is LNHDA, CDR2 SQIVND (reference sequence). The CDR3 is 15 amino acids. V gave up 3 bases and J gave up 3 bases, with 14 bases separating them. CDR3 sequence reads: CASSIRRGRDYGYTF. The CDR3 coding sequence is TGTGCCAGTAGTATCCGGCGGGGTCGGGACTATGGCTACACCTTC.

The V and J genes are TRBV7-9 and TRBJ1-6, with a tentative D call TRBD1 (5 bases). The germline V and J ends were trimmed by 5 bases and 2 bases, with 10 bases remaining between them. The germline V gene encodes CDR1 SEHNR and CDR2 FQNEAQ (reference sequence). The CDR3 is 15 residues long. In DNA form, the CDR3 reads TGTGCCAGCAGCCCGACGACAGCCTATAATTCACCCCTCCACTTT. Protein: CASSPTTAYNSPLHF.

The V gene is TRBV5-5, the J gene TRBJ1-2; D unclear. CDR3 size: 13 residues. The V gene lost 2 bases and the J gene lost 8 bases, with 13 bases spanning the gap. The germline CDR1 and CDR2 sequences are SGHKS and YYEKEE (reference sequence). The CDR3 region is CASSFGPNGGYTF. The DNA for the CDR3 is TGTGCCAGCAGCTTTGGGCCAAACGGCGGCTACACCTTC.

This clone was recorded once. The CDR3 sequence is CASSLYGQNLYGYTF. The CDR3 DNA follows: TGTGCCAGCAGCTTGTATGGACAGAACCTCTATGGCTACACCTTC. The chain uses TRBV5-4 and TRBJ1-2; TRBD1 might be the D (6 bases). Germline V gives CDR1 SGHNT, CDR2 YYREEE (reference sequence). V shed 1 base and J shed 4 bases, with 14 bases lying between them. The length of the CDR3 is 15 residues.

CDR3 region: CASGLGQSYEQYV. CDR3 bases: TGTGCCAGCGGGCTGGGACAAAGCTACGAGCAGTACGTC. The V gene is TRBV2, the J gene TRBJ2-7, with D perhaps matching TRBD1 (6 bases). The CDR3 runs 13 residues. V was cut by 8 bases and J by 3 bases, with 14 bases left in between. CDR1 is SNHLY and CDR2 is FYNNEI in the germline V gene.